Listed below are T cell receptor beta chains from one sample, sequenced in a study of breast tumors, draining lymph nodes, adjacent tissues. TCRdb re-called the multiplex PCR reads through MiXCR, storing one row per CDR3 protein. The top ten clones hold about 1% of a sample with around 300,000 distinct CDR3 sequences, roughly 31% of them seen once. Sequenced: axillary lymph node tissue. All receptors derive from a female donor with breast cancer. Some clones in this sample may be carry-over from other donors' samples. The CDR3 runs from the conserved cysteine through the conserved F or W. D genes are given only for firm matches. Clone size, where shown, is once, few, many, or a class for clones that have expanded.

v_gene: TRBV20-1; j_gene: TRBJ2-4; d_gene: NA; abundance: NA; CDR3nt: TGCAGTGCTAGAATACAGAAAAGCATTCAGTACTTC; CDR3aa: CSARIQKSIQYF
v_gene: TRBV6-5; j_gene: TRBJ1-2; d_gene: NA; abundance: few; CDR3nt: TGTGCCAGCAGTTCAACTAGGACCGGGGGGAATGGCTACACCTTC; CDR3aa: CASSSTRTGGNGYTF
v_gene: TRBV20-1; j_gene: TRBJ2-5; d_gene: TRBD2; abundance: many; CDR3nt: TGCAGTGCTAGACGGGGGGGACAAGAGACCCAGTACTTC; CDR3aa: CSARRGGQETQYF
v_gene: TRBV7-8; j_gene: TRBJ1-1; d_gene: TRBD1; abundance: NA; CDR3nt: TGTACCAGCAGCTCCGGCGACAGGGTGGACACTGAAGCTTTCTTT; CDR3aa: CTSSSGDRVDTEAFF
v_gene: TRBV20-1; j_gene: TRBJ1-6; d_gene: NA; abundance: many; CDR3nt: TGCAGTGCTAGTTCGGAGCAGGAAAATTCACCCCTCCACTTT; CDR3aa: CSASSEQENSPLHF
v_gene: TRBV5-1; j_gene: TRBJ2-3; d_gene: TRBD1; abundance: many; CDR3nt: TGCGCCAGCAGCTTGGCCACCGGGACAGGGATCACAGATACGCAGTATTTT; CDR3aa: CASSLATGTGITDTQYF
v_gene: TRBV20-1; j_gene: TRBJ2-7; d_gene: NA; abundance: NA; CDR3nt: TGCAGTGCTAGAAGTGTTGACACCCTCTCCTACGAGCAGTACTTC; CDR3aa: CSARSVDTLSYEQYF
v_gene: TRBV4-2; j_gene: TRBJ2-1; d_gene: TRBD1; abundance: many; CDR3nt: TGTGCCAGCAGCCAAGATGGGGACAGTTACAATGAGCAGTTCTTC; CDR3aa: CASSQDGDSYNEQFF
v_gene: TRBV5-6; j_gene: TRBJ2-1; d_gene: TRBD2; abundance: many; CDR3nt: TGTGCCAGCAGCTTCCCGACTAGCGGACTTAACAATGAGCAGTTCTTC; CDR3aa: CASSFPTSGLNNEQFF
v_gene: TRBV4-1; j_gene: TRBJ2-5; d_gene: TRBD2; abundance: many; CDR3nt: TGCGCCAGCAGCCCCAATTTTAGCGGGAGGGAGTACCAAGAGACCCAGTACTTC; CDR3aa: CASSPNFSGREYQETQYF
v_gene: TRBV6-2/TRBV6-3; j_gene: TRBJ2-3; d_gene: TRBD2; abundance: NA; CDR3nt: TGTGCCAGCAGTTACTTGGCGGGAGGGGTTCAAGATACGCAGTATTTT; CDR3aa: CASSYLAGGVQDTQYF
v_gene: TRBV20-1; j_gene: TRBJ1-4; d_gene: NA; abundance: NA; CDR3nt: TGCAGTGCCCAAGGACTAGCGGGAGAAAAACTGTTTTTT; CDR3aa: CSAQGLAGEKLFF